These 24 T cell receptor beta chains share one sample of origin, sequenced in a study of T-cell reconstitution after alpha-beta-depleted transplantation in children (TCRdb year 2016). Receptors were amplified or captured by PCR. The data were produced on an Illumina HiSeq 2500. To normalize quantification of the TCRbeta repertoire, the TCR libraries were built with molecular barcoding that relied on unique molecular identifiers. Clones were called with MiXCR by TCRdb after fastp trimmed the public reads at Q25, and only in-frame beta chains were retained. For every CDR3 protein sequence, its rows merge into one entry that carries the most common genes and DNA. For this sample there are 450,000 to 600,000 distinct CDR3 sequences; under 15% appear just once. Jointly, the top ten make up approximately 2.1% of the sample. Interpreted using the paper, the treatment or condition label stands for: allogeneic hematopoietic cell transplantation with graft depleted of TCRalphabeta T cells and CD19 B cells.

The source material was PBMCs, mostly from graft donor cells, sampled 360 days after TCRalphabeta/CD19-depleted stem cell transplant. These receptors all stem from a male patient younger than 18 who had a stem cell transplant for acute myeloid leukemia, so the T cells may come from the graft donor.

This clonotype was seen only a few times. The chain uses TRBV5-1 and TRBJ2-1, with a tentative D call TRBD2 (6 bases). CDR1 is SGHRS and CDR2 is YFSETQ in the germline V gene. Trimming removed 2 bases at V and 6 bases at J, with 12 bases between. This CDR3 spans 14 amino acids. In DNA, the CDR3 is TGCGCCAGCAGCTTAACGGGAGCGGTCAATGAGCAGTTCTTC. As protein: CASSLTGAVNEQFF.

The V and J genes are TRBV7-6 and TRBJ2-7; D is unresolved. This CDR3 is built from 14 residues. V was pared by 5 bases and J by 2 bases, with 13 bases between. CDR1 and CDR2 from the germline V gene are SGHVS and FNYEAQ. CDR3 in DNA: TGTGCCAGCAGCGAACGAGGTCCCACCTACGAGCAGTACTTC. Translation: CASSERGPTYEQYF.

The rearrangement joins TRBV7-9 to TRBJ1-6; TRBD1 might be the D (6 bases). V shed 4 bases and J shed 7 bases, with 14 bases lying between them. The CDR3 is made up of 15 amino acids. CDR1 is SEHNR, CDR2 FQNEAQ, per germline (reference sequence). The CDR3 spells CASSSDRPPNSPLHF. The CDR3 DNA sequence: TGTGCCAGCAGCTCCGACAGGCCACCAAATTCACCCCTCCACTTT. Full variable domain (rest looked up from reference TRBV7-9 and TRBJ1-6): DTGVSQNPRHKITKRGQNVTFRCDPISEHNRLYWYRQTLGQGPEFLTYFQNEAQLEKSRLLSDRFSAERPKGSFSTLEIQRTEQGDSAMYLCASSSDRPPNSPLHFGNGTRLTVT.

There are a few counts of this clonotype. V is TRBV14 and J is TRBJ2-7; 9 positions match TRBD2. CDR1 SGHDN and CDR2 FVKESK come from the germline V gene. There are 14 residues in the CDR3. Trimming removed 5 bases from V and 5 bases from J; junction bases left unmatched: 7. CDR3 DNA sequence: TGTGCCAGCAGCTACACCGGGACTAGCAACGAGCAGTACTTC. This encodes CASSYTGTSNEQYF.

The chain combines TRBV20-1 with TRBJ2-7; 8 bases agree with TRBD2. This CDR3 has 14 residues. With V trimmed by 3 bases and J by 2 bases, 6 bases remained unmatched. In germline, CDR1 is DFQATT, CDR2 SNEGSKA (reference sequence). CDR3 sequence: CSARPGGWPYEQYF. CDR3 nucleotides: TGCAGTGCTAGGCCGGGGGGGTGGCCCTACGAGCAGTACTTC.

The CDR3 protein is CSAPAGDLDNEQFF. CDR3 bases: TGCAGTGCCCCAGCGGGAGACTTAGACAATGAGCAGTTCTTC. The chain has TRBV20-1 and TRBJ2-1; 8 bases map to TRBD2. The CDR3 runs 14 residues. Germline V gives CDR1 DFQATT, CDR2 SNEGSKA (reference sequence). V lost 6 bases to trimming and J lost 5 bases; unmatched junction nucleotides: 9.

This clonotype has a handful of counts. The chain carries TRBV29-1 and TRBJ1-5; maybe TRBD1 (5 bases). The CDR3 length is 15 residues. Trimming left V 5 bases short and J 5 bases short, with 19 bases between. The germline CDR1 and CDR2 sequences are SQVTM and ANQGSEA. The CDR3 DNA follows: TGCAGCGTTACGGAGGCCGGGGGTTCTTATCAGCCCCAGCATTTT. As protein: CSVTEAGGSYQPQHF.

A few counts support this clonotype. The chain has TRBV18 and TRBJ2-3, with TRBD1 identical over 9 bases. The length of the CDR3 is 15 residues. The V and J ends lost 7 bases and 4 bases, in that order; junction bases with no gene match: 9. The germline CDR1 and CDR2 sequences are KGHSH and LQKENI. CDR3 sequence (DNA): TGTGCCAGCTGCTCCGGGACAGGGACCCCAGATACGCAGTATTTT. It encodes CASCSGTGTPDTQYF.

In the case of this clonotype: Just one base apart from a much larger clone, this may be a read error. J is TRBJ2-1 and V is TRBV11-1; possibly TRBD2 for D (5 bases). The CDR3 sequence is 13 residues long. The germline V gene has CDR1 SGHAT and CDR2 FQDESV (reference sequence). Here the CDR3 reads CASSIGVYNEQLF. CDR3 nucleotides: TGTGCCAGCAGCATCGGGGTCTACAATGAGCAGCTCTTC.

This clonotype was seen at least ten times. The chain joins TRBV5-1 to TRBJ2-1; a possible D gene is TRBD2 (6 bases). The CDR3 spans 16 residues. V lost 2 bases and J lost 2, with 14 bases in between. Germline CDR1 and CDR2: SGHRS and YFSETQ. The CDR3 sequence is CASSFLGTLTYNEQFF. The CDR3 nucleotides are TGCGCCAGCAGCTTCCTTGGGACTTTAACCTACAATGAGCAGTTCTTC.

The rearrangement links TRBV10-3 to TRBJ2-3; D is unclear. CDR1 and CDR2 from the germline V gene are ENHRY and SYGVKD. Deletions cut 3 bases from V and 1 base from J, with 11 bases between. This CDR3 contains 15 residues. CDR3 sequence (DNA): TGTGCCATCAGTGACCTGTCTAGGGGCACAGATACGCAGTATTTT. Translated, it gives CAISDLSRGTDTQYF.

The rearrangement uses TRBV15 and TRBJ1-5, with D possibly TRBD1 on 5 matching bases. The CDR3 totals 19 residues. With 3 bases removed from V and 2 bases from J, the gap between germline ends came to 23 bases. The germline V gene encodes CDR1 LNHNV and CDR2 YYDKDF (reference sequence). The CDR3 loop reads CATSRCFGVRDSCNQPQHF. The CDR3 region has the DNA TGTGCCACCAGCAGGTGTTTCGGGGTTAGGGACTCTTGCAATCAGCCCCAGCATTTT.

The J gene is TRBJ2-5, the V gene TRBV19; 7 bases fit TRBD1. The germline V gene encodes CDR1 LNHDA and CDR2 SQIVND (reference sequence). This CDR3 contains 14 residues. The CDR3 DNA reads TGTAAGGGACAGCCCCGATGGGGCCAAGAGACCCAGTACTTC. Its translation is CKGQPRWGQETQYF.

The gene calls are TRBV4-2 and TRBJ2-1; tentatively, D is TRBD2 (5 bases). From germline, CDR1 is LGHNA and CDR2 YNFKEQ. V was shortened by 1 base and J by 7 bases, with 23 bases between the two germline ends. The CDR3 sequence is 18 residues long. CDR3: CASSQGASPNRALNEQFF. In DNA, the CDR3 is TGTGCCAGCAGCCAAGGGGCTAGCCCCAATAGGGCCCTTAATGAGCAGTTCTTC.

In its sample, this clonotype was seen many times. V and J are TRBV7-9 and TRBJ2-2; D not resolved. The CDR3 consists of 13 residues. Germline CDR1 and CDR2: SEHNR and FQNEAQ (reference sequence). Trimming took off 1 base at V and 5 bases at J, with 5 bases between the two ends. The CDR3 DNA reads TGTGCCAGCAGCTTAGTCGAGACCGGGGAGCTGTTTTTT. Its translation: CASSLVETGELFF.

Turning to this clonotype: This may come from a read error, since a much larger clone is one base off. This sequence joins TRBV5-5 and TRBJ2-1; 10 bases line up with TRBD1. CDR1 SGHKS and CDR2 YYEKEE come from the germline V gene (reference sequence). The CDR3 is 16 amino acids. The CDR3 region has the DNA TGTGCCGGCAGCCTGGCGGGACAGGGGTTATACAATGAGCAGTTCTTC. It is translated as CAGSLAGQGLYNEQFF.

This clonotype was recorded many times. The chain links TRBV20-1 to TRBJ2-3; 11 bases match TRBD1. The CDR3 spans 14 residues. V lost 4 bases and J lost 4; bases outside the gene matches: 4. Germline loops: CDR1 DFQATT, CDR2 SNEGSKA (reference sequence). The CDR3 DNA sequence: TGCAGTGCTACCGGGACAGGGGGGCCAGATACGCAGTATTTT. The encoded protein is CSATGTGGPDTQYF.

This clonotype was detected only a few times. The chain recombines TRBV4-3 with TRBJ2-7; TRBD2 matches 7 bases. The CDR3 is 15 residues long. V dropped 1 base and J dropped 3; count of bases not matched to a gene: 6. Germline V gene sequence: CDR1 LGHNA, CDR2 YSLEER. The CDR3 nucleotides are TGCGCCAGCAGCCAAGGGTGGGCTAGCGGCTACGAGCAGTACTTC. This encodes CASSQGWASGYEQYF.

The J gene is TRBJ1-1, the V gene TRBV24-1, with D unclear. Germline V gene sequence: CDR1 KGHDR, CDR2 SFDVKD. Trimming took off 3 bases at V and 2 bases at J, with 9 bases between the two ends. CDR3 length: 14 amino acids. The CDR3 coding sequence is TGTGCCACCAGTGATCCCCTTGATAACACTGAAGCTTTCTTT. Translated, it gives CATSDPLDNTEAFF.

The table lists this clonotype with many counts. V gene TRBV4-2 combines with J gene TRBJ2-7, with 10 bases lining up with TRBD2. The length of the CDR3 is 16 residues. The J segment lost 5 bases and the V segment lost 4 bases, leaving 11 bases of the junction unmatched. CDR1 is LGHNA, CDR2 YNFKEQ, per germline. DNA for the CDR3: TGTGCCAGCAGCCGAGGGACTAGCGATTTCGTTCACGAGCAGTACTTC. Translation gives CASSRGTSDFVHEQYF.

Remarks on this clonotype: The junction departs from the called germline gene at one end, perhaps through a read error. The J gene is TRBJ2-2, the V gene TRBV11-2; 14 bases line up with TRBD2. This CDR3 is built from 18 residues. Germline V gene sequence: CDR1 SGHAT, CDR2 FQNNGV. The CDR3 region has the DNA TGTGCCAGCAGCTTAAGGGGGGGACTAGCGGGAGAGACCGAGGAGCTGTTTTTT. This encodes CASSLRGGLAGETEELFF.

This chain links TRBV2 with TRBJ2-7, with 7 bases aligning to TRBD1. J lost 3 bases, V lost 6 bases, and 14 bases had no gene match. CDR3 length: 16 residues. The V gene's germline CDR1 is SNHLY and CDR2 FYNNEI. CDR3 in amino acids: CASRKLRQGKGYEQYF. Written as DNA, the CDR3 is TGTGCCAGCAGGAAGCTAAGACAGGGCAAAGGCTACGAGCAGTACTTC.

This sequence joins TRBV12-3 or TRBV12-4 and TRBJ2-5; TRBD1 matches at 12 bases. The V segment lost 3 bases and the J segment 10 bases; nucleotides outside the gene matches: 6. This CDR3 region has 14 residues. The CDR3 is CASSFGTGGRIQYF. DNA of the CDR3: TGTGCCAGCAGTTTTGGGACAGGGGGCAGAATCCAGTACTTC.

CDR3 DNA: TGTGCCAGCAGCTTACTGAGCTTTAGCTCCTACAATGAGCAGTTCTTC. Protein sequence: CASSLLSFSSYNEQFF. V usage is TRBV7-3 and J usage is TRBJ2-1; unclear D gene. This CDR3 contains 16 residues. V was pared by 2 bases and J by 0 bases, with 11 bases between. Germline loops: CDR1 SGHTA, CDR2 FQGTGA. Full variable domain (remainder filled in from reference TRBV7-3 and TRBJ2-1): GAGVSQTPSNKVTEKGKYVELRCDPISGHTALYWYRQSLGQGPEFLIYFQGTGAADDSGLPNDRFFAVRPEGSVSTLKIQRTERGDSAVYLCASSLLSFSSYNEQFFGPGTRLTVL.